These 27 T cell receptor beta chains came from one sample sequenced in a study of blood T cell repertoires in COVID-19. Generated by immunoSEQ multiplex PCR, the TCRdb table keeps only in-frame clones and is missing some. The sample has fewer than 400,000 clones, more than 90% seen once; the top ten hold less than 20%. Source material: PBMCs or T cells enriched from blood (not recorded which). The receptors originated from a woman in her 30s who had recovered from COVID-19.

This chain connects TRBV3-1 (or the pseudogene TRBV3-2) to TRBJ2-1; D perhaps matches TRBD2 (5 bases). Looked up from germline, CDR1 is LGHDT and CDR2 is YNNKEL (reference sequence). The CDR3 totals 15 residues. Deletions cut 3 bases from V and 6 bases from J, with 15 bases between. In DNA, the CDR3 is TGTGCCAGCAGCCACAGAGAGGTCCTAGCCAATGAGCAGTTCTTC. Translating gives CASSHREVLANEQFF.

The chain recombines TRBV7-8 with TRBJ2-7; possible D gene TRBD1, 6 bases. V gave up 5 bases and J gave up 0 bases, with 26 bases separating them. Per the germline V gene, CDR1 is SGHVS and CDR2 is FQNEAQ. The CDR3 runs to 19 residues. The chain's CDR3 is CASSTHRDARTIRSYEQYF. The CDR3 DNA is TGTGCCAGCAGCACACACAGGGACGCACGAACCATTCGCTCCTACGAGCAGTACTTC.

In the case of this clone: The same CDR3 can be traced to other DNA sequences in this sample. This chain uses TRBV5-1 with TRBJ2-5; D is perhaps TRBD2 (5 bases). Trimming shortened V by 0 bases and J by 3 bases, and 9 bases separated the two germline ends. The CDR3 spans 14 residues. Germline V CDR1 and CDR2: SGHRS, YFSETQ. CDR3 in amino acids: CASSLGSGKETQYF. CDR3 nucleotide sequence: TGCGCCAGCAGCTTGGGTTCCGGGAAAGAGACCCAGTACTTC.

V is TRBV15 and J is TRBJ2-7; a possible D gene is TRBD1 (6 bases). V was trimmed by 4 bases and J by 2 bases, leaving 9 bases between them. Germline V gives CDR1 LNHNV, CDR2 YYDKDF (reference sequence). This CDR3 comprises 13 residues. CDR3 DNA sequence: TGTGCCACCAGCAACAGGGTGACCTACGAGCAGTACTTC. Translating gives CATSNRVTYEQYF.

In its sample, this clone was seen many times. The rearrangement uses TRBV19 and TRBJ2-1; 7 nucleotides line up with TRBD1. The J segment lost 6 bases and the V segment lost 3 bases, leaving 14 bases of the junction unmatched. CDR3 length: 17 amino acids. Germline CDR1 LNHDA, CDR2 SQIVND (reference sequence). The CDR3 sequence: CASSMMPTGVTPNEQFF. Written as DNA, the CDR3 is TGTGCCAGTAGTATGATGCCAACAGGGGTGACCCCCAATGAGCAGTTCTTC.

The CDR3 region has the DNA TGCAGCGTAGAACTGGGCGCTAATGAAAAACTGTTTTTT. This codes for CSVELGANEKLFF. This chain connects TRBV29-1 to TRBJ1-4, with D unresolved. Germline loops: CDR1 SQVTM, CDR2 ANQGSEA. V was cut by 6 bases and J by 3 bases, with 11 bases left in between. The CDR3 runs to 13 residues.

This clone was detected only a few times. The chain is built from TRBV6-5 and TRBJ2-7; 9 bases align to TRBD1. Germline CDR1 is MNHEY and CDR2 is SVGAGI. J was trimmed by 3 bases and V by 5 bases; bases with no gene match: 8. The CDR3 totals 15 residues. For the CDR3, the DNA is TGTGCCAGCAGTAACCAGACAGGGGGACACTACGAGCAGTACTTC. Its translation: CASSNQTGGHYEQYF.

This clone was observed a single time. The chain recombines TRBV18 with TRBJ2-2; 10 bases line up with TRBD2. Per the germline V gene, CDR1 is KGHSH and CDR2 is LQKENI. With V trimmed by 2 bases and J by 1 base, 1 base remained unmatched. The CDR3 loop spans 16 amino acids. CDR3 coding DNA: TGTGCCAGCTCACCAACTAGCGGGGTGAACACCGGGGAGCTGTTTTTT. Residues: CASSPTSGVNTGELFF.

This clone was seen a few times. The gene calls are TRBV6-2 or TRBV6-3 and TRBJ2-7, with TRBD2 identical over 15 bases. The CDR3 is 15 amino acids. After removal of 5 bases from V and 5 bases from J, the junction contained 4 bases not matched to a gene. The V gene's germline CDR1 is MNHEY and CDR2 SVGEGT. CDR3 sequence: CASSGLAGGPNEQYF. CDR3 DNA: TGTGCCAGCAGTGGACTAGCGGGAGGGCCCAACGAGCAGTACTTC.

Concerning this clone: At one boundary the junction diverges from the germline segment, which might be a read error. The genes are TRBV19 and TRBJ1-2; 11 bases line up with TRBD1. The CDR3 covers 15 residues. The germline gives CDR1 LNHDA, CDR2 SQIVND (reference sequence). The CDR3 DNA reads as TGTGCCAGTAATATACCGGGACAGGGGGTCTATGGCTACACCTTC. Amino acids: CASNIPGQGVYGYTF.

The chain uses TRBV2 and TRBJ2-6; the D is unclear. This CDR3 region has 18 residues. Trimming took 4 bases from V and 0 from J, leaving 16 bases between them. Germline values: CDR1 SNHLY, CDR2 FYNNEI. The CDR3 region is CASSVLTRPSSGANVLTF. As DNA, the CDR3 is TGTGCCAGCAGTGTCCTGACTCGACCTAGCTCTGGGGCCAACGTCCTGACTTTC. Using reference TRBV2 and TRBJ2-6 for the parts outside the CDR3, the full variable domain is EPEVTQTPSHQVTQMGQEVILRCVPISNHLYFYWYRQILGQKVEFLVSFYNNEISEKSEIFDDQFSVERPDGSNFTLKIRSTKLEDSAMYFCASSVLTRPSSGANVLTFGAGSRLTVL.

CDR3 residues: CATSDFSGRGQETQYF. The DNA for the CDR3 is TGTGCCACCAGTGATTTTAGCGGGAGAGGGCAAGAGACCCAGTACTTC. The chain employs TRBV24-1 and TRBJ2-5, with TRBD2 matching 9 bases. CDR3 length: 16 amino acids. Germline lookup yields CDR1 KGHDR and CDR2 SFDVKD. Losses at the gene ends were 1 base for V and 2 bases for J; bases not matched to a gene: 4.

This sequence joins TRBV19 and TRBJ2-7; D call uncertain. V was trimmed by 1 base and J by 4 bases, leaving 14 bases between them. The CDR3 loop spans 15 amino acids. The V gene's germline CDR1 is LNHDA and CDR2 SQIVND (reference sequence). This CDR3 is CASSIGTRTLYEQYF. CDR3 sequence (DNA): TGTGCCAGTAGTATAGGTACCAGAACCTTATACGAGCAGTACTTC. The variable domain in full, with the rest retrieved from reference TRBV19 and TRBJ2-7, is DGGITQSPKYLFRKEGQNVTLSCEQNLNHDAMYWYRQDPGQGLRLIYYSQIVNDFQKGDIAEGYSVSREKKESFPLTVTSAQKNPTAFYLCASSIGTRTLYEQYFGPGTRLTVT.

This clone was counted once. The chain is built from TRBV2 and TRBJ1-2, with no clear D. Germline CDR1 and CDR2: SNHLY and FYNNEI. The length of the CDR3 is 13 residues. V was cut by 6 bases and J by 1 base, with 9 bases left in between. The CDR3 here is CASSTTSNYGYTF. As DNA, the CDR3 is TGTGCCAGCAGCACGACAAGTAACTATGGCTACACCTTC.

The chain combines TRBV7-2 with TRBJ1-6; 9 bases fit TRBD1. Germline V gene data show CDR1 as SGHTA and CDR2 as FQGNSA. CDR3 length: 15 residues. Germline trimming cut 1 base from V and 11 bases from J; bases unmatched to any gene: 6. DNA for the CDR3: TGTGCCAGCAGCTTAGATAGGGACAGGGCTACACCCCTCCACTTT. It is translated as CASSLDRDRATPLHF.

The chain joins TRBV5-1 to TRBJ2-5, with 7 nucleotides matching TRBD1. The trim removed 5 bases at V and 2 bases at J, leaving 6 bases unmatched. Germline values: CDR1 SGHRS, CDR2 YFSETQ. The CDR3 contains 14 residues. The CDR3 here is CASRQGDGQETQYF. The DNA of the CDR3 is TGCGCCAGCAGGCAGGGGGACGGTCAAGAGACCCAGTACTTC. Using reference TRBV5-1 and TRBJ2-5 for the parts outside the CDR3, the full variable domain is KAGVTQTPRYLIKTRGQQVTLSCSPISGHRSVSWYQQTPGQGLQFLFEYFSETQRNKGNFPGRFSGRQFSNSRSEMNVSTLELGDSALYLCASRQGDGQETQYFGPGTRLLVL.

The genes are TRBV7-2 and TRBJ2-7, with D unresolved. V lost 5 bases, J lost 4 bases, and 6 bases lay in between. CDR3 size: 11 residues. Per the germline V gene, CDR1 is SGHTA and CDR2 is FQGNSA. The CDR3, as DNA: TGTGCCAGCAGCCCCGGGTACGAGCAGTACTTC. The encoded protein is CASSPGYEQYF.

This clone was observed a single time. The chain is built from TRBV15 and TRBJ1-4; D not certain. The CDR3 length is 15 residues. Germline lookup yields CDR1 LNHNV and CDR2 YYDKDF (reference sequence). The V end lost 0 bases, the J end lost 8 bases, and 13 bases lay between the germline ends. CDR3 amino acids: CATSRDFTREEKLFF. CDR3 nucleotides: TGTGCCACCAGCAGAGATTTCACAAGGGAGGAAAAACTGTTTTTT.

This clone was recorded a few times. The same CDR3 arises from other DNA sequences in this sample as well. The chain recombines TRBV6-5 with TRBJ1-6; maybe TRBD1 (5 bases). Germline-derived CDR1 and CDR2 are MNHEY and SVGAGI. CDR3 length: 14 amino acids. Trimming left V 6 bases short and J 6 bases short, with 12 bases between. The CDR3 here is CASSLQGRNSPLHF. CDR3 coding DNA: TGTGCCAGCAGCCTCCAGGGCCGTAATTCACCCCTCCACTTT.

This clone was seen once. This sequence joins TRBV27 and TRBJ1-6; no firm D call. Germline CDR1 MNHEY, CDR2 SMNVEV (reference sequence). The CDR3 spans 14 residues. V was cut by 3 bases and J by 7 bases, with 10 bases left in between. For the CDR3, the DNA is TGTGCCAGCAGTTTTGGGCAGCAGAATTCACCCCTCCACTTT. Its protein is CASSFGQQNSPLHF.

The rearrangement joins TRBV28 to TRBJ1-5; no reliable D call. The germline V gene encodes CDR1 MDHEN and CDR2 SYDVKM. With 2 bases removed from V and 3 bases from J, the gap between germline ends came to 11 bases. The CDR3 has 15 amino acids. CDR3 sequence (DNA): TGTGCCAGCAGTTTAGGCTCCAGACTCAATCAGCCCCAGCATTTT. Encoded protein: CASSLGSRLNQPQHF. The full variable domain, its missing parts supplied by reference TRBV28 and TRBJ1-5, is DVKVTQSSRYLVKRTGEKVFLECVQDMDHENMFWYRQDPGLGLRLIYFSYDVKMKEKGDIPEGYSVSREKKERFSLILESASTNQTSMYLCASSLGSRLNQPQHFGDGTRLSIL.

This clone occurred a few times. The chain is built from TRBV5-1 and TRBJ2-6; TRBD1 matches at 9 bases. The CDR3 consists of 18 residues. V lost 0 bases and J lost 0; bases outside the gene matches: 4. Germline CDR1 and CDR2: SGHRS and YFSETQ. The CDR3 is CASSLGGTGSSGANVLTF. CDR3 nucleotide sequence: TGCGCCAGCAGCTTGGGAGGGACAGGGTCCTCTGGGGCCAACGTCCTGACTTTC. The complete variable domain, with remaining parts taken from reference TRBV5-1 and TRBJ2-6, reads KAGVTQTPRYLIKTRGQQVTLSCSPISGHRSVSWYQQTPGQGLQFLFEYFSETQRNKGNFPGRFSGRQFSNSRSEMNVSTLELGDSALYLCASSLGGTGSSGANVLTFGAGSRLTVL.

The J gene is TRBJ2-5, the V gene TRBV6-5, with TRBD2 matching over 9 bases. Germline V lookup: CDR1 MNHEY, CDR2 SVGAGI. The CDR3 is 14 amino acids. After removal of 2 bases from V and 4 bases from J, the junction contained 2 bases not matched to a gene. CDR3 DNA sequence: TGTGCCAGCAGTTACCAAGCGGGAGGAGAGACCCAGTACTTC. It encodes CASSYQAGGETQYF.

In nucleotides, the CDR3 is TGTGCCAGCAGCTTAGATGACTGGGGACAGGGAGACACTGAAGCTTTCTTT. The encoded protein is CASSLDDWGQGDTEAFF. This sequence joins TRBV11-2 and TRBJ1-1; 9 nucleotides align to TRBD1. Germline CDR1 reads SGHAT; CDR2 reads FQNNGV. The CDR3 consists of 17 residues. The trim removed 0 bases at V and 3 bases at J, leaving 8 bases unmatched.

The V call is TRBV18, the J call TRBJ1-2; TRBD1 matches 7 bases. Germline V lookup: CDR1 KGHSH, CDR2 LQKENI. The CDR3 is 13 residues long. Trimming took 0 bases from V and 8 from J; bases not matched to a gene: 3. CDR3 DNA: TGTGCCAGCTCACCACCGGGGACAGTCGGCTACACCTTC. The encoded protein is CASSPPGTVGYTF.

The chain is built from TRBV9 and TRBJ2-5, with a possible D match to TRBD1 (6 bases). The germline V and J ends were trimmed by 0 bases and 7 bases, with 16 bases remaining between them. This CDR3 region has 15 residues. Germline CDR1 SGDLS, CDR2 YYNGEE. The CDR3 spells CASSVAQGPRGTQYF. The CDR3 DNA follows: TGTGCCAGCAGCGTAGCTCAGGGGCCCCGGGGGACCCAGTACTTC.

The chain couples TRBV13 to TRBJ1-6; perhaps TRBD1 as D (5 bases). The germline V gene has CDR1 PRHDT and CDR2 FYEKMQ (reference sequence). The CDR3 totals 14 residues. Trimming shortened V by 5 bases and J by 5 bases, and 10 bases separated the two germline ends. The CDR3 sequence: CASSLDSHNSPLHF. The CDR3 DNA sequence: TGTGCCAGCAGCCTCGACAGCCATAATTCACCCCTCCACTTT.